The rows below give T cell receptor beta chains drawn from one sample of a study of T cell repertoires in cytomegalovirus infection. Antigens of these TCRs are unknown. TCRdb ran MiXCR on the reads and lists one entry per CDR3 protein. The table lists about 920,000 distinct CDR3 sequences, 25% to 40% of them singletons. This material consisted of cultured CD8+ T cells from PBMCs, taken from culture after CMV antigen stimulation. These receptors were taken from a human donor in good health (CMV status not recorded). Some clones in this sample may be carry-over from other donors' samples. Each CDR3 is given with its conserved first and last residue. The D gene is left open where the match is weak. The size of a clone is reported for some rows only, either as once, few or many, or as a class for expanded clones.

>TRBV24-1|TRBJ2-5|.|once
CATSDFDSIRETQYF
TGTGCCACCAGTGACTTCGACAGTATACGCGAGACCCAGTACTTC
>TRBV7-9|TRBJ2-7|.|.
CASSLADGFSYEQYF
TGTGCCAGCAGCTTAGCGGACGGCTTCTCCTACGAGCAGTACTTC
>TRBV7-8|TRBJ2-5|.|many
CASSLEHYQETQYF
TGTGCCAGCAGCTTAGAACATTACCAAGAGACCCAGTACTTC
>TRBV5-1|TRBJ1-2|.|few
CASSFGAAGYGYTF
TGCGCCAGCAGCTTTGGAGCGGCAGGCTATGGCTACACCTTC
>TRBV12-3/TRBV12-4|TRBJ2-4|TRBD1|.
CASRRFPRQGPKENIQYF
TGTGCCAGCAGACGATTCCCCCGACAGGGCCCTAAAGAAAACATTCAGTACTTC
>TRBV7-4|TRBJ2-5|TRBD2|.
CASSLGLAGGPRGETQYF
TGTGCCAGCAGCTTGGGACTAGCGGGGGGCCCCCGAGGAGAGACCCAGTACTTC
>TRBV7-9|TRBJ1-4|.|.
CASSSLQGTVEKLFF
TGTGCCAGCAGCTCGTTACAGGGAACGGTTGAAAAACTGTTTTTT
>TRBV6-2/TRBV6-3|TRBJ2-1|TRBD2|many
CASSYSGAYNEQFF
TGTGCCAGCAGTTATAGCGGGGCCTACAATGAGCAGTTCTTC
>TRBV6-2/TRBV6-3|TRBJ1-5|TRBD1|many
CASSLTGTAKKTQHF
TGTGCCAGCAGTCTAACCGGGACAGCAAAAAAAACCCAGCATTTT
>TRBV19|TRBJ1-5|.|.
CASSESQGNQPQHF
TGTGCCAGTAGTGAAAGCCAAGGCAATCAGCCCCAGCATTTT
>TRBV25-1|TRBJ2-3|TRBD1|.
CASTRAGGLDTQYF
TGTGCCAGCACCCGAGCAGGGGGCTTAGATACGCAGTATTTT
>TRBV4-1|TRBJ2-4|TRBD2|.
CASSPGLAGGLAKNIQYF
TGCGCCAGCAGCCCAGGACTAGCGGGGGGGCTAGCCAAAAACATTCAGTACTTC
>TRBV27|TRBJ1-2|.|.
CASSSVWTNYGYTF
TGTGCCAGCAGTTCGGTCTGGACTAACTATGGCTACACCTTC
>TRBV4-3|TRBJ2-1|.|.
CASSRGVVDEQFF
TGCGCCAGCAGCAGGGGGGTAGTGGATGAGCAGTTCTTC
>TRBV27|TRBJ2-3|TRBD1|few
CASRTGVIDTQYF
TGTGCCAGCCGGACAGGGGTTATAGATACGCAGTATTTT
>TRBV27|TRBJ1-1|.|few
CASSKGGRMNTEAFF
TGTGCCAGCAGCAAGGGGGGTAGGATGAACACTGAAGCTTTCTTT
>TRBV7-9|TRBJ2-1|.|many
CASRPDRHNEQFF
TGTGCCAGCAGACCCGACAGGCACAATGAGCAGTTCTTC
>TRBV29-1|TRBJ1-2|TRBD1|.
CSVSRDRAHGYTF
TGCAGCGTTAGCCGGGACAGGGCCCATGGCTACACCTTC
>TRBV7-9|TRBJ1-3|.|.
CASSGSWAPNLQGNTIYF
TGTGCCAGCAGCGGATCTTGGGCTCCTAACCTACAAGGAAACACCATATATTTT
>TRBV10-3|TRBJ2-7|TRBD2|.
CAISESGASGGYEQYF
TGTGCCATCAGTGAGTCAGGGGCTAGCGGGGGTTACGAGCAGTACTTC
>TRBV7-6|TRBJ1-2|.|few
CASSINLLDNYGYTF
TGTGCCAGCAGCATCAACTTACTCGATAACTATGGCTACACCTTC
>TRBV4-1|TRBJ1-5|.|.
CASSQRGNNQPQHF
TGCGCCAGCAGCCAACGGGGAAACAATCAGCCCCAGCATTTT
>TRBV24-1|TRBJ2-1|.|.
CATSDLERDEQFF
TGTGCCACCAGTGATTTAGAACGCGATGAGCAGTTCTTC
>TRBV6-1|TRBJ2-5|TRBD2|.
CASSYVAGGRETQYF
TGTGCCAGCAGTTACGTTGCGGGGGGGCGAGAGACCCAGTACTTC
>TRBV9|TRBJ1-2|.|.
CASSVASTGGYTF
TGTGCCAGCAGCGTAGCTTCGACAGGCGGCTACACCTTC
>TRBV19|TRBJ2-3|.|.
CASSIELSRADTQYF
TGTGCCAGTAGTATAGAACTGTCCCGGGCAGATACGCAGTATTTT
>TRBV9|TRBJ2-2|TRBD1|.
CASSLPGQGDDTGELFF
TGTGCCAGCAGCCTCCCGGGACAGGGGGACGACACCGGGGAGCTGTTTTTT
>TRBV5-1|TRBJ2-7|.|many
CASSFRGGSYEQYF
TGTGCCAGCAGCTTTAGGGGGGGGTCCTACGAGCAGTACTTC
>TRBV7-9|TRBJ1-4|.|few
CASSSREPEKLFF
TGTGCCAGCAGTTCCCGGGAACCTGAAAAACTGTTTTTT
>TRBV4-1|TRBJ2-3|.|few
CASSQEAGQGPWDTQYF
TGTGCCAGCAGCCAAGAGGCGGGCCAGGGCCCCTGGGATACGCAGTATTTT
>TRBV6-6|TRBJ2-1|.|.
CASSSLTSVSYNEQFF
TGTGCCAGCAGTTCCCTAACTTCCGTGTCATACAATGAGCAGTTCTTC
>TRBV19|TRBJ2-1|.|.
CASSPRAFSDYNEQFF
TGTGCCAGTAGTCCCAGGGCTTTTTCTGATTACAATGAGCAGTTCTTC
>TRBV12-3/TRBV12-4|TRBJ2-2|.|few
CASSFPPRTGELFF
TGTGCCAGCAGTTTCCCCCCACGGACCGGGGAGCTGTTTTTT
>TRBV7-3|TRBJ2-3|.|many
CASSSGPDRDTQYF
TGTGCCAGCAGCTCGGGACCAGATAGGGATACGCAGTATTTT
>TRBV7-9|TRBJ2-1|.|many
CASSSPPTGNNEQFF
TGTGCCAGCAGCTCCCCTCCGACAGGAAACAATGAGCAGTTCTTC
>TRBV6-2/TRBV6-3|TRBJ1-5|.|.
CASSYESYSNQPQHF
TGTGCCAGCAGTTACGAGTCATATAGCAATCAGCCCCAGCATTTT
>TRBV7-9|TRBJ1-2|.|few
CASSADRYGYTF
TGTGCCAGCAGCGCCGACAGATATGGCTACACCTTC
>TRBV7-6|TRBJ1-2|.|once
CVSSPDEGFYGYTF
TGTGTCAGCAGCCCCGATGAGGGGTTCTATGGCTACACCTTC